This passage covers 13 T cell receptor beta chains from one sample sequenced in a study of T-cell reconstitution after alpha-beta-depleted transplantation in children. This sample's TCRbeta library carried unique molecular identifier barcodes. TCRdb reprocessed the PCR reads with MiXCR, giving one entry per CDR3 protein. The table shows hundreds of thousands of distinct CDR3 sequences, with less than 15% occurring only once. The sample in question was PBMCs, obtained before TCRalphabeta/CD19-depleted stem cell transplant. These receptor sequences come from a girl between 2 and 10 years old with congenital amegakaryocytic thrombocytopenia, due to receive a stem cell transplant.

This clonotype has only a few counts. The chain links TRBV28 to TRBJ2-3; TRBD2 might be the D (5 bases). From germline, CDR1 is MDHEN and CDR2 SYDVKM. V gave up 5 bases and J gave up 6 bases, with 15 bases separating them. The CDR3 covers 14 residues. The DNA of the CDR3 is TGTGCCAGCAGTAAAAGACTACTTCTTGATACGCAGTATTTT. Protein product: CASSKRLLLDTQYF.

This clonotype has just a few counts. The chain links TRBV5-1 to TRBJ2-1; 11 nucleotides agree with TRBD2. The CDR3 runs 17 residues. With V trimmed by 1 base and J by 6 bases, 9 bases remained unmatched. Germline V gene lookup returns CDR1 SGHRS and CDR2 YFSETQ. The CDR3 coding sequence is TGCGCCAGCAGCTTGTCTAGGGGGACTAGCGGCCGCAATGAGCAGTTCTTC. It specifies CASSLSRGTSGRNEQFF.

In this sample, this clonotype turned up many times. The chain carries TRBV12-3 or TRBV12-4 and TRBJ2-5; D is possibly TRBD2 (6 bases). With 5 bases removed from V and 5 bases from J, the gap between germline ends came to 21 bases. This CDR3 contains 16 residues. The CDR3 here is CASSPLQPSVGETQYF. The CDR3 nucleotides are TGTGCCAGCAGTCCCCTTCAGCCTAGCGTGGGTGAGACCCAGTACTTC.

This chain uses TRBV27 with TRBJ1-1; 7 positions agree with TRBD1. The CDR3 runs to 13 residues. The germline V gene encodes CDR1 MNHEY and CDR2 SMNVEV (reference sequence). V lost 6 bases and J lost 10; bases outside the gene matches: 11. CDR3 coding DNA: TGTGCCAGCAGGGCGATAGGACAGGAGACAGCTTTCTTT. Its protein is CASRAIGQETAFF.

In the case of this clonotype: Since a much larger clone is just one base distant, this may be a read error. This chain links TRBV5-1 with TRBJ2-7; D remains ambiguous. Germline V gene sequence: CDR1 SGHRS, CDR2 YFSETQ. This CDR3 is built from 15 residues. Trimming removed 4 bases at V and 5 bases at J, with 19 bases between. The CDR3 protein is CASSLLEVGTHEQYF. The CDR3 DNA is TGCGCCAGCAGCCTCCTAGAGGTTGGTACCCACGAGCAGTACTTC.

The chain couples TRBV3-1 to TRBJ2-1; D might be TRBD1 or TRBD2, each matching 5 bases. Trimming shortened V by 4 bases and J by 3 bases, and 13 bases separated the two germline ends. The germline gives CDR1 LGHDT, CDR2 YNNKEL (reference sequence). The CDR3 loop spans 15 amino acids. For the CDR3, the DNA is TGTGCCAGCAGCCCCGGGACCAGTATCTACAATGAGCAGTTCTTC. It is translated as CASSPGTSIYNEQFF.

The rearrangement uses TRBV20-1 and TRBJ2-7, with a weak D call TRBD1 (5 bases). This CDR3 is built from 13 residues. From germline, CDR1 is DFQATT and CDR2 SNEGSKA (reference sequence). Trimming pared 3 bases from V and 0 bases from J, leaving 9 bases between. In DNA, the CDR3 is TGCAGTGCTAGGAAGGGGAACTCCTACGAGCAGTACTTC. Amino acids: CSARKGNSYEQYF.

Only a few counts were recorded for this clonotype. The J gene is TRBJ2-7, the V gene TRBV10-3, with 10 bases identical to TRBD1. This CDR3 is built from 13 residues. The V gene end was trimmed by 11 bases and the J gene end by 5 bases; junction bases not matched to a gene: 9. Germline V gene lookup returns CDR1 ENHRY and CDR2 SYGVKD. The CDR3 is CAVAGTGDDEQYF. The CDR3 DNA is TGTGCCGTCGCCGGGACAGGGGACGACGAGCAGTACTTC.

This rearrangement joins TRBV12-3 or TRBV12-4 to TRBJ2-3; 9 nucleotides line up with TRBD2. Trimming took 5 bases from V and 1 from J; bases not matched to a gene: 19. The CDR3 extends over 20 amino acids. Here the CDR3 reads CASSRSGRGYIPRGTDTQYF. The CDR3 DNA sequence: TGTGCCAGCAGTCGTAGCGGGAGAGGTTACATTCCGAGGGGCACAGATACGCAGTATTTT.

The chain combines TRBV6-2 or TRBV6-3 with TRBJ1-1; no definite D call. The CDR3 covers 12 residues. Trimming stripped 7 bases from V and 4 bases from J, with 10 bases between. Germline V gene sequence: CDR1 MNHEY, CDR2 SVGEGT. The CDR3 here is CASTYQGTEAFF. DNA of the CDR3: TGTGCCAGCACGTACCAAGGCACTGAAGCTTTCTTT.

This clonotype was detected many times. The rearrangement links TRBV20-1 to TRBJ2-2; TRBD2 agrees at 7 bases. There are 13 residues in the CDR3. CDR1 DFQATT and CDR2 SNEGSKA come from the germline V gene (reference sequence). Trimming removed 6 bases from V and 8 bases from J; junction bases left unmatched: 9. CDR3 region: CSAASGASGELFF. CDR3 DNA: TGCAGTGCGGCAAGCGGGGCGTCGGGGGAGCTGTTTTTT.

This clonotype was recorded many times. The J gene is TRBJ1-5, the V gene TRBV20-1, with D unclear. CDR1 is DFQATT and CDR2 is SNEGSKA in the germline V gene (reference sequence). V shed 0 bases and J shed 3 bases, with 12 bases lying between them. The CDR3 totals 15 residues. In nucleotides, the CDR3 is TGCAGTGCTAGAGATTTAGACGTCAACAATCAGCCCCAGCATTTT. The encoded protein is CSARDLDVNNQPQHF.

This clonotype was counted at least ten times. The genes are TRBV20-1 and TRBJ2-3; D remains unclear. This CDR3 comprises 13 residues. Germline lookup yields CDR1 DFQATT and CDR2 SNEGSKA (reference sequence). V shed 0 bases and J shed 6 bases, with 10 bases lying between them. This chain's CDR3 is CSAREGPPDTQYF. The CDR3 DNA follows: TGCAGTGCTAGAGAAGGTCCCCCCGATACGCAGTATTTT.